These 23 T cell receptor beta chains originate from one sample sequenced in a study of immune characterization of retroperitoneal liposarcoma. TCRdb recomputed calls from the PCR reads with MiXCR, one row per CDR3 protein. The sample holds about 10,000 distinct CDR3 sequences, 28% seen once. The sample consisted of tumor tissue. These receptors were taken from a female donor with retroperitoneal liposarcoma.

The CDR3 reads CASRPGTRSYNEQFF. The DNA of the CDR3 is TGTGCCAGCAGACCCGGGACTAGGAGTTACAATGAGCAGTTCTTC. The chain uses TRBV6-1 and TRBJ2-1, with 8 nucleotides matching TRBD2. Germline CDR1 reads MNHNS; CDR2 reads SASEGT. The CDR3 runs 15 residues. Losses at the gene ends were 6 bases for V and 4 bases for J; bases not matched to a gene: 8.

This clonotype was counted ten times or more. CDR3 DNA: TGTGCCAGCAGCCTTCGGACTAGCCAGGGCAATGAGCAGTACTTC. The encoded protein is CASSLRTSQGNEQYF. The V gene is TRBV7-2, the J gene TRBJ2-1, with 8 positions matching TRBD2. The last part of the DNA fits TRBJ2-7 better; the J call may be wrong. Germline assignment: CDR1 SGHTA and CDR2 FQGNSA. CDR3 length equals 15 residues.

The rearrangement uses TRBV6-2 or TRBV6-3 and TRBJ1-2, with 8 bases fitting TRBD1. This CDR3 is built from 14 residues. V lost 6 bases and J lost 10; bases outside the gene matches: 13. The germline gives CDR1 MNHEY, CDR2 SVGEGT. The CDR3: CASRIVTSGGYYTF. The DNA for the CDR3 is TGTGCCAGCAGGATCGTGACTTCAGGGGGCTACTACACCTTC.

The sample holds many counts of this clonotype. The J gene is TRBJ2-1, the V gene TRBV6-6; TRBD1 matches at 8 bases. Gene TRBJ2-7 matches the end of the DNA better, so the J call may be wrong. The CDR3 sequence is 13 residues long. Looked up from germline, CDR1 is MNHNY and CDR2 is SVGAGI (reference sequence). CDR3 coding DNA: TGTGCCAGCAGTTACTCCGACAGGGGTGAGCAGTACTTC. It encodes CASSYSDRGEQYF.

This clonotype counts as medium-sized. V and J are TRBV11-3 and TRBJ2-7; D perhaps matches TRBD2 (6 bases). CDR3 length equals 13 residues. V was trimmed by 4 bases and J by 2 bases, leaving 9 bases between them. CDR1 is SGHNT, CDR2 YENEEA, per germline. The CDR3 DNA reads as TGTGCCAGCAGCTCCGGGACTCCCTACGAGCAGTACTTC. This gives the protein CASSSGTPYEQYF.

This clonotype was detected only a few times. J is TRBJ2-5 and V is TRBV7-6; 8 bases match TRBD2. CDR3 length equals 14 residues. The trim removed 1 base at V and 5 bases at J, leaving 3 bases unmatched. CDR1 is SGHVS, CDR2 FNYEAQ, per germline. CDR3 sequence: CASSLGTSYETQYF. DNA of the CDR3: TGTGCCAGCAGCTTAGGGACTAGCTATGAGACCCAGTACTTC.

The chain joins TRBV6-6 to TRBJ2-1; D uncertain. The CDR3 runs 16 residues. V was clipped by 7 bases and J by 4 bases, with 20 bases between them. Germline loops: CDR1 MNHNY, CDR2 SVGAGI (reference sequence). The CDR3 region is CASTPRVVQTYNEQFF. CDR3 DNA: TGTGCCAGCACCCCACGGGTTGTCCAAACATACAATGAGCAGTTCTTC.

The chain is built from TRBV6-1 and TRBJ2-5; TRBD1 or TRBD2 may be the D gene (6 bases each). The J call is uncertain, as TRBJ2-1 better fits the DNA end. The CDR3 contains 14 residues. Germline CDR1 MNHNS, CDR2 SASEGT. CDR3 in amino acids: CASSDWRDNDEQFF. CDR3 sequence (DNA): TGTGCCAGCAGTGACTGGCGGGACAACGATGAGCAGTTCTTC.

This clonotype is labeled medium-sized (0.01 to 0.1%). The V call is TRBV7-2, the J call TRBJ2-2, with D hard to call. Deletions cut 1 base from V and 5 bases from J, with 5 bases between. Germline V gene lookup returns CDR1 SGHTA and CDR2 FQGNSA. The CDR3 extends over 13 amino acids. The CDR3 here is CASSLGRTGELFF. DNA for the CDR3: TGTGCCAGCAGCTTAGGCCGGACCGGGGAGCTGTTTTTT.

This clonotype was counted between two and nine times. J is TRBJ2-3 and V is TRBV6-1; perhaps D is TRBD1 or TRBD2 (5 bases each). CDR3 size: 14 residues. Trimming left V 5 bases short and J 7 bases short, with 16 bases between. Germline V lookup: CDR1 MNHNS, CDR2 SASEGT. CDR3 protein: CASSKGPLQNTQYF. In DNA, the CDR3 is TGTGCCAGCAGTAAGGGACCCCTTCAAAATACGCAGTATTTT.

This clonotype qualifies as large (0.1 to 1%). Here the CDR3 DNA reads TGTGCCAGCAGCTTAAGGACAGGGAATCAAGAGACCCAGTACTTC. This codes for CASSLRTGNQETQYF. The gene calls are TRBV7-2 and TRBJ2-5, with 8 nucleotides matching TRBD1. V dropped 2 bases and J dropped 2; count of bases not matched to a gene: 4. This CDR3 spans 15 amino acids. Germline assignment: CDR1 SGHTA and CDR2 FQGNSA. Drawing the rest from reference TRBV7-2 and TRBJ2-5, the complete variable domain is GAGVSQSPSNKVTEKGKDVELRCDPISGHTALYWYRQSLGQGLEFLIYFQGNSAPDKSGLPSDRFSAERTGGSVSTLTIQRTQQEDSAVYLCASSLRTGNQETQYFGPGTRLLVL.

This chain connects TRBV19 to TRBJ2-5, with a possible D match to TRBD2 (5 bases). The J call is in doubt because the DNA end fits TRBJ2-1 better. CDR3 length equals 13 residues. The germline CDR1 and CDR2 sequences are LNHDA and SQIVND (reference sequence). DNA for the CDR3: TGTGCCAGTAGCGAGGGTCTTACGGATGAGCAGTTCTTC. Its translation is CASSEGLTDEQFF.

This clonotype showed up just a few times. The chain joins TRBV7-2 to TRBJ2-1; TRBD2 matches 9 bases. Gene TRBJ2-7 matches the end of the DNA better, so the J call may be wrong. The CDR3 totals 17 residues. Germline CDR1 reads SGHTA; CDR2 reads FQGNSA. In DNA form, the CDR3 reads TGTGCCAGCAGCTCGCCACCGAGCGGGAGGACCTACAATGAGCAGTACTTC. Translated, it gives CASSSPPSGRTYNEQYF.

The rearrangement uses TRBV19 and TRBJ1-1, with a weak D call TRBD1 (6 bases). The CDR3 covers 14 residues. V was shortened by 5 bases and J by 1 base, with 11 bases between the two germline ends. The germline V gene encodes CDR1 LNHDA and CDR2 SQIVND (reference sequence). The CDR3 sequence is CASSRGRKNTEAFF. The CDR3 DNA is TGTGCCAGTAGTCGGGGGCGCAAGAACACTGAAGCTTTCTTT.

By share of the sample, this clonotype is medium-sized (0.01 to 0.1%). The genes are TRBV7-2 and TRBJ2-1, with unresolved D. The J call may be faulty, since TRBJ2-7 better matches the DNA end. Looked up from germline, CDR1 is SGHTA and CDR2 is FQGNSA. The CDR3 has 12 residues. The CDR3 is CASSLVGWEQYF. CDR3 sequence (DNA): TGTGCCAGCAGCTTAGTAGGGTGGGAGCAGTACTTC.

This clonotype was observed at least ten times. V usage is TRBV6-1 and J usage is TRBJ2-3; D is undetermined. Between the trimmed V and J ends, which lost 1 base and 4 bases, there was a span of 15 bases. The CDR3 loop spans 16 amino acids. Germline V gives CDR1 MNHNS, CDR2 SASEGT. CDR3 region: CASSEVFQVRADTQYF. DNA of the CDR3: TGTGCCAGCAGTGAAGTCTTCCAGGTTAGGGCAGATACGCAGTATTTT.

In this sample, this clonotype turned up many times. The V gene is TRBV10-1, the J gene TRBJ1-2; D gene uncertain. V gave up 0 bases and J gave up 8 bases, with 13 bases separating them. Germline CDR1 WNHNN, CDR2 SYGVQD (reference sequence). CDR3 length: 14 residues. As DNA, the CDR3 is TGCGCCAGCAGTGAGTCAAGAACGGGAGTGGGCTACACCTTC. Protein product: CASSESRTGVGYTF.

This clonotype was seen many times. The chain recombines TRBV12-3 or TRBV12-4 with TRBJ2-1; 8 bases line up with TRBD2. There are 14 residues in the CDR3. V dropped 6 bases and J dropped 10; count of bases not matched to a gene: 11. The CDR3 sequence is CASSMSGRAYEQFF. CDR3 DNA sequence: TGTGCCAGCAGCATGAGCGGGAGAGCCTACGAGCAGTTCTTC.

This clonotype is judged medium-sized. This chain links TRBV7-6 with TRBJ2-1; weak D call: TRBD2 (6 bases). Trimming stripped 7 bases from V and 10 bases from J, with 20 bases between. This CDR3 contains 14 residues. The germline gives CDR1 SGHVS, CDR2 FNYEAQ. CDR3 sequence reads: CASTRGRDSYEQFF. CDR3 bases: TGTGCCAGCACCCGGGGCAGGGACTCCTACGAGCAGTTCTTC.

The gene calls are TRBV27 and TRBJ1-6; tentatively, D is TRBD1 (5 bases). Germline assignment: CDR1 MNHEY and CDR2 SMNVEV (reference sequence). V gave up 5 bases and J gave up 6 bases, with 23 bases separating them. This CDR3 has 18 amino acids. The CDR3 coding sequence is TGTGCCAGCAGTACATACTTCCCCGGGGGGACGGTTAATTCACCCCTCCACTTT. It encodes CASSTYFPGGTVNSPLHF.

Details on this clonotype: Since no conserved phenylalanine or tryptophan closes the CDR3, a read error is the likely cause. V usage is TRBV12-3 or TRBV12-4 and J usage is TRBJ1-2; 8 bases fit TRBD1. Trimming cost V 7 bases and J 8 bases; bases outside gene matches: 9. The CDR3 loop spans 13 amino acids. CDR3 in amino acids: CASNGQGGQGYTC. The CDR3 nucleotides are TGTGCCAGCAATGGACAGGGTGGCCAGGGCTACACCTGC.

This clonotype was detected ten times or more. The J gene is TRBJ2-1, the V gene TRBV6-1, with TRBD2 identical over 12 bases. The DNA matches TRBJ2-7 better at its end, which makes the J call doubtful. This CDR3 contains 17 residues. From germline, CDR1 is MNHNS and CDR2 SASEGT. CDR3 region: CASSSLAGGPADNEQYF. CDR3 sequence (DNA): TGTGCCAGCAGTTCGCTAGCGGGGGGGCCAGCCGACAATGAGCAGTACTTC.

This clonotype has a count of ten or more. J is TRBJ2-1 and V is TRBV7-9; D remains ambiguous. The CDR3 sequence is 12 residues long. V shed 2 bases and J shed 10 bases, with 9 bases lying between them. In germline, CDR1 is SEHNR, CDR2 FQNEAQ (reference sequence). This CDR3 is CASSLRVQEQFF. CDR3 bases: TGTGCCAGCAGCTTACGTGTGCAAGAGCAGTTCTTC.